This TCR beta chain was found in a study of OX40 agonist ivuxolimab in advanced cancers. Turning to the study itself: The mean age was around 56 years, ranging from 23 to 79, with roughly four fifths of participants male. Study-level points and caveats: The study found that CD8+ T cells averaged more expanded clones than CD4+.

The CDR3 loop spans 14 amino acids. Per germline, CDR1 GTSNPN and CDR2 SVGIG (reference sequence). The V end lost 0 bases, the J end lost 2 bases, and 8 bases lay between the germline ends. It was autoimmune disease history or systemic immunosuppression that excluded patients. This clone has a single count. Its antigen is still unknown. TCRdb's copy holds only in-frame clones and misses some; the assay was immunoSEQ multiplex PCR. The table lists 55,000 to 65,000 clones, around 83% of them singletons. The TCR comes from an adult with an advanced solid tumor such as melanoma, head and neck, liver or kidney cancer. This specimen consisted of CD4+ or CD8+ T cells sorted from blood, obtained in a trial of the OX40 agonist ivuxolimab. The chain is built from TRBV30 and TRBJ1-3, with no clear D. The CDR3: CAWSVRAAGNTIYF. The DNA for the CDR3 is TGTGCCTGGAGTGTAAGGGCAGCTGGAAACACCATATATTTT.